The 17 T cell receptor beta chains reported below all come from one sample, sequenced in a study of blood T cell repertoires in COVID-19. Profiling relied on immunoSEQ multiplex PCR, and the TCRdb table lists in-frame clones only, not all of them. The top ten hold 0.95% to 1.3% of the sample, which has more than 300,000 clones, roughly 90% seen once. Sequenced: peripheral blood. The source is a middle-aged woman with COVID-19, enrolled during active disease.

J is TRBJ2-7 and V is TRBV10-3; no definite D call. The germline CDR1 and CDR2 sequences are ENHRY and SYGVKD. The CDR3 spans 16 residues. Trimming left V 9 bases short and J 4 bases short, with 25 bases between. This chain's CDR3 is CAISLLLTADKYEQYF. DNA for the CDR3: TGTGCCATTTCCCTTCTCCTCACCGCGGATAAGTACGAGCAGTACTTC.

This sequence joins TRBV7-9 and TRBJ2-4; no firm D call. With 1 base removed from V and 13 bases from J, the gap between germline ends came to 11 bases. The CDR3 has 12 residues. Germline V gene data show CDR1 as SEHNR and CDR2 as FQNEAQ (reference sequence). The CDR3 reads CASSLDRGEQYF. The CDR3 DNA reads TGTGCCAGCAGCTTAGATAGAGGAGAACAGTACTTC.

V gene TRBV30 combines with J gene TRBJ1-5, with D unclear. The CDR3 contains 14 residues. Trimming removed 0 bases from V and 6 bases from J, with 12 bases in between. Germline CDR1 and CDR2: GTSNPN and SVGIG (reference sequence). The CDR3 reads CAWSVRSGSQPQHF. The CDR3 DNA follows: TGTGCCTGGAGTGTACGGTCAGGTAGTCAGCCCCAGCATTTT.

The V call is TRBV7-2, the J call TRBJ2-7; no reliable D call. Per the germline V gene, CDR1 is SGHTA and CDR2 is FQGNSA. Trimming left V 5 bases short and J 2 bases short, with 7 bases between. The CDR3 runs to 12 residues. In nucleotides, the CDR3 is TGTGCCAGCAGCGCCACGGCCTACGAGCAGTACTTC. Protein sequence: CASSATAYEQYF.

The rearrangement uses TRBV6-2 or TRBV6-3 and TRBJ2-2; D is ambiguous. V was clipped by 0 bases and J by 1 base, with 21 bases between them. The CDR3 extends over 20 amino acids. CDR1 is MNHEY, CDR2 SVGEGT, per germline. DNA for the CDR3: TGTGCCAGCAGTTACTCCCCCTCTCTCTTTGATAGCAGGAACACCGGGGAGCTGTTTTTT. This sequence encodes CASSYSPSLFDSRNTGELFF.

This chain connects TRBV30 to TRBJ2-3; 7 bases map to TRBD2. The V gene's germline CDR1 is GTSNPN and CDR2 SVGIG (reference sequence). CDR3 length equals 14 residues. J was trimmed by 5 bases and V by 3 bases; bases with no gene match: 8. Here the CDR3 reads CAWRMAGAKDTQYF. The DNA of the CDR3 is TGTGCCTGGAGAATGGCGGGAGCTAAAGATACGCAGTATTTT. Using reference TRBV30 and TRBJ2-3 for the parts outside the CDR3, the full variable domain is SQTIHQWPATLVQPVGSPLSLECTVEGTSNPNLYWYRQAAGRGLQLLFYSVGIGQISSEVPQNLSASRPQDRQFILSSKKLLLSDSGFYLCAWRMAGAKDTQYFGPGTRLTVL.

This rearrangement joins TRBV6-2 or TRBV6-3 to TRBJ1-6; no reliable D call. The germline CDR1 and CDR2 sequences are MNHEY and SVGEGT. V lost 6 bases and J lost 5, with 11 bases in between. This CDR3 region has 14 residues. Written as DNA, the CDR3 is TGTGCCAGCAGCCTCGTACGGGATAATTCACCCCTCCACTTT. Its protein is CASSLVRDNSPLHF.

V usage is TRBV15 and J usage is TRBJ2-5, with 10 bases matching TRBD2. Per germline, CDR1 LNHNV and CDR2 YYDKDF (reference sequence). The CDR3 runs to 20 residues. V gave up 5 bases and J gave up 0 bases; unmatched junction bases: 18. CDR3 bases: TGTGCCACCAGCGTAGCCAGGGTGGGGAGGACTAGCGGTAACCAAGAGACCCAGTACTTC. This translates into CATSVARVGRTSGNQETQYF.

The CDR3 spells CASSVRGSGSTDTQYF. The CDR3 coding sequence is TGTGCCAGCAGTGTTCGGGGGTCAGGTAGCACAGATACGCAGTATTTT. The chain joins TRBV2 to TRBJ2-3; possibly TRBD2 for D (6 bases). Germline CDR1 SNHLY, CDR2 FYNNEI. This CDR3 contains 16 residues. V was clipped by 4 bases and J by 0 bases, with 14 bases between them.

The chain carries TRBV7-2 and TRBJ2-2, with a possible D match to TRBD2 (5 bases). V lost 1 base, J lost 1 base, and 10 bases lay in between. Germline V gene data show CDR1 as SGHTA and CDR2 as FQGNSA. The CDR3 runs to 16 residues. The CDR3 bases are TGTGCCAGCAGCTTAGTCGGTGGGAGGAACACCGGGGAGCTGTTTTTT. This encodes CASSLVGGRNTGELFF.

This chain uses TRBV27 with TRBJ2-3; 11 nucleotides agree with TRBD1. Germline V gene data show CDR1 as MNHEY and CDR2 as SMNVEV (reference sequence). This CDR3 is built from 19 residues. V gave up 2 bases and J gave up 1 base; unmatched junction bases: 11. The CDR3 loop reads CASSLIGQGARARTDTQYF. CDR3 bases: TGTGCCAGCAGTTTAATCGGACAGGGGGCCCGTGCCCGCACAGATACGCAGTATTTT.

This chain joins TRBV3-1 (or the pseudogene TRBV3-2) and TRBJ2-7, with 7 bases matching TRBD2. CDR3 length: 14 amino acids. Germline lookup yields CDR1 LGHDT and CDR2 YNNKEL (reference sequence). Germline trimming cut 4 bases from V and 3 bases from J; bases unmatched to any gene: 6. CDR3 in DNA: TGTGCCAGCAGCCTCGAGGGAGGGGTCTACGAGCAGTACTTC. It is translated as CASSLEGGVYEQYF.

The J gene is TRBJ2-7, the V gene TRBV27; 10 positions match TRBD2. The germline CDR1 and CDR2 sequences are MNHEY and SMNVEV (reference sequence). V dropped 4 bases and J dropped 2; count of bases not matched to a gene: 2. The CDR3 is 14 residues long. The CDR3 nucleotides are TGTGCCAGCAGTTCAGCGGGAGGGCCCTACGAGCAGTACTTC. Translated, it gives CASSSAGGPYEQYF.

A remark on this clone: One junction end disagrees with the germline gene, perhaps due to a read error. This chain joins TRBV28 and TRBJ1-5; no reliable D call. Germline V gene sequence: CDR1 MDHEN, CDR2 SYDVKM. The CDR3 extends over 14 amino acids. The CDR3 reads CASSRSDGNRPQHF. CDR3 in DNA: TGTGCCAGCAGTCGGTCCGACGGGAATCGGCCCCAGCATTTT.

This clone was observed once. This chain connects TRBV20-1 to TRBJ2-5, with a tentative D call TRBD2 (5 bases). V was pared by 4 bases and J by 4 bases, with 7 bases between. Germline V gene sequence: CDR1 DFQATT, CDR2 SNEGSKA (reference sequence). This CDR3 region has 11 residues. The CDR3 DNA reads as TGCAGTGCTACGGCGGGAGAGACCCAGTACTTC. Residues: CSATAGETQYF.

This chain uses TRBV2 with TRBJ2-1; 8 nucleotides line up with TRBD2. Per germline, CDR1 SNHLY and CDR2 FYNNEI. V was pared by 8 bases and J by 6 bases, with 9 bases of the junction left unmatched. This CDR3 is built from 14 residues. The CDR3 spells CASRVGRAGNEQFF. The DNA of the CDR3 is TGTGCCAGCCGAGTCGGGAGGGCGGGCAATGAGCAGTTCTTC.

V and J are TRBV5-1 and TRBJ1-2; 7 positions match TRBD1. CDR3 length: 14 amino acids. After removal of 0 bases from V and 4 bases from J, the junction contained 3 bases not matched to a gene. Germline lookup yields CDR1 SGHRS and CDR2 YFSETQ. The chain's CDR3 is CASSLEQGSYGYTF. The CDR3 DNA is TGCGCCAGCAGCTTGGAACAGGGGAGCTATGGCTACACCTTC.